This TCR beta chain was recovered during a study of shared clonotypes between healthy human individuals. V was pared by 1 base and J by 15 bases, with 13 bases between. This CDR3 contains 11 residues. Germline V gene sequence: CDR1 DFQATT, CDR2 SNEGSKA (reference sequence). Libraries were prepared by immunoSEQ multiplex PCR; TCRdb keeps only in-frame clonotypes and omits some of them. Of roughly 2,300,000 clones listed, 92% are singletons. The receptor was isolated from a young man in good health. Some clones in this sample may be carry-over from other donors' samples. The V and J genes are TRBV20-1 and TRBJ2-4, with D hard to call. Sequenced: naive CD4+ T cells from PBMCs. Sample subset: CD45RA+ positively selected. CDR3 sequence reads: CSARGLYLGYF. In DNA, the CDR3 is TGCAGTGCTAGAGGACTTTACTTAGGGTACTTC.